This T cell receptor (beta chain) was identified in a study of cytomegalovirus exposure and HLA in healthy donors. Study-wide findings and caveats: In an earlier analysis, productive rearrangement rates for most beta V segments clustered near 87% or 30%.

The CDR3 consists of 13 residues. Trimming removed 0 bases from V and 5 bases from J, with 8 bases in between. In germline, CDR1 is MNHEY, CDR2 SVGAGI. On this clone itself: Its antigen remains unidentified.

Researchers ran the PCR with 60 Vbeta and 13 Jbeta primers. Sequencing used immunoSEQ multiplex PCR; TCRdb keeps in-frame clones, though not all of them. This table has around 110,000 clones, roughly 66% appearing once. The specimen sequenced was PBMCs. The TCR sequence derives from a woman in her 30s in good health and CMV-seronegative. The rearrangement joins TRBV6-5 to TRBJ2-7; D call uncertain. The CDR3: CASSYSNSDEQYF. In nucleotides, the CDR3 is TGTGCCAGCAGTTACTCAAACAGTGACGAGCAGTACTTC.